The present T cell receptor beta chain was sequenced within a study of blood T cells in healthy people across ages. Trimming left V 0 bases short and J 3 bases short, with 7 bases between. The germline V gene encodes CDR1 LGHDT and CDR2 YNNKEL (reference sequence). The CDR3 runs 14 residues. Alongside a J-beta primer mix, a sample-barcoded 5' primer served in a second PCR lasting roughly 7 to 12 cycles. Every cDNA molecule carried a tag from a template-switch adaptor bearing 12 random nucleotides. TCRdb itself ran the 5' RACE reads through MiXCR, one entry per CDR3 protein. The sample carries hundreds of thousands of distinct CDR3 sequences, 45% to 65% recorded once.

This TCR came from a man aged 55-75 years in good health. The rearrangement uses TRBV3-1 and TRBJ2-3; D remains unclear. Sequencing was done on a sample of blood. CDR3 nucleotide sequence: TGTGCCAGCAGCCAAGAAGGAAGAACAGATACGCAGTATTTT. It encodes CASSQEGRTDTQYF.